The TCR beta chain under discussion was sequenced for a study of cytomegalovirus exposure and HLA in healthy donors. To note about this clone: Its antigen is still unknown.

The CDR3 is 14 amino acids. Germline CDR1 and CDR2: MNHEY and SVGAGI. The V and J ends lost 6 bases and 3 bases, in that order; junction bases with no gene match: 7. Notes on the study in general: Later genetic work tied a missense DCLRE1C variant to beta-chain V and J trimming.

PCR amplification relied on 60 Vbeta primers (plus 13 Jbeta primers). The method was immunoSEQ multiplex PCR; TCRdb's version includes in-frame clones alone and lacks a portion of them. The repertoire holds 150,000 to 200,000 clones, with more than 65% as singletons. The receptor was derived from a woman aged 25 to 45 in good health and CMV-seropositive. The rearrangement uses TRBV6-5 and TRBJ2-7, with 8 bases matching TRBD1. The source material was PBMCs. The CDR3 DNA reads TGTGCCAGCAGCCCAGGGGGCCGCCGCTACGAGCAGTACTTC. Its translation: CASSPGGRRYEQYF.